What follows describes a single TCR beta chain. The sample comes from a study of blood T cell repertoires in COVID-19. On the study more broadly: Italy, Spain and the United States were the sources of the convalescent and acute COVID-19 samples. Sources were T cells, B-cell-depleted T cells, or PBMCs; the material itself was cDNA or gDNA.

Authors' methods: Reference gene primer amplification gave estimated nucleated cell counts. Sequenced by immunoSEQ multiplex PCR; TCRdb stores in-frame clones only, minus some. D and trimming come from the DNA, and the V and J calls and clone size come from that table. The sample holds more than 250,000 clones, roughly 85% seen once. The CDR3 covers 15 residues. V was shortened by 1 base and J by 4 bases, with 13 bases between the two germline ends. Germline CDR1 MGHRA, CDR2 YSYEKL. V usage is TRBV4-1 and J usage is TRBJ1-1, with D hard to call. The TCR comes from a man in his fifties or sixties with active or convalescent COVID-19. Source material: peripheral blood. The CDR3 DNA sequence: TGCGCCAGCAGCCAAGCGGGTTTGGCGCTCACTGAAGCTTTCTTT. The encoded protein is CASSQAGLALTEAFF.